This T cell receptor beta chain was captured in a study of CXCR3-negative and CXCR3-positive naive CD8 T cells. Notes on the study in general: It was found that naive subsets had comparable surface CD5, and TCR strength was inferred from TRB CDR3 properties. Hydrophobicity was higher for TRB CDR3s found in CXCR3-positive naive cells than in CXCR3-negative naive cells. Memory CD8+ cells showed much lower diversity, while both naive subsets displayed comparably high diversity.

Concerning this clonotype itself: Its antigen is still unknown.

UMI-labeled 5' RACE TRB cDNA libraries were prepared from the cells. From the 5' RACE reads, TCRdb lists one entry per CDR3 protein and no DNA. The sample totals some 130,000 distinct CDR3 sequences; its top ten clones hold 0.5% to 0.7%. The sequencing input was naive CXCR3+ CD8+ T cells from blood. As for subset: CD45RO-CCR7+CD27+CD95- naive CD8+ T cells expressing CXCR3 (TNR3+). The origin of this receptor is a human donor in good health. Some clones in this sample may be carry-over from other donors' samples.

The CDR3 here is CASSLDTTRDTIYF. This sequence joins TRBV28 and TRBJ1-3; the TCRdb call, TRBD1, lacks DNA for checking. CDR3 length equals 14 residues. The germline CDR1 and CDR2 sequences are MDHEN and SYDVKM.